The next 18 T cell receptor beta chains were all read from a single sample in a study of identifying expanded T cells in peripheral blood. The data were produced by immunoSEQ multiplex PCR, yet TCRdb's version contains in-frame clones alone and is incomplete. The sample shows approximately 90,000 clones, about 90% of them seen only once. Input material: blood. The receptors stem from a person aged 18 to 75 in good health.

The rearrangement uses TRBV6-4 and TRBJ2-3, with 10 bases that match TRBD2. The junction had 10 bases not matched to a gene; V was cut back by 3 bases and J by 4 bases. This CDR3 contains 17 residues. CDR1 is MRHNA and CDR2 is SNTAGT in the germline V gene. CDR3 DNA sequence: TGTGCCAGCAGTGAAGGGCCTAGCGGGGGTGGATCAGATACGCAGTATTTT. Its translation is CASSEGPSGGGSDTQYF.

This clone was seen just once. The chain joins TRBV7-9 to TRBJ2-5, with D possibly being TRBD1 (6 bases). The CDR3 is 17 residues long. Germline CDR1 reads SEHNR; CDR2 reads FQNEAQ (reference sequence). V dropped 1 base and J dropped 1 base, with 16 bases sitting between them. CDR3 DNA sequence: TGTGCCAGCAGCTTAGTTTGGCAGATAGGGGGCCAAGAGACCCAGTACTTC. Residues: CASSLVWQIGGQETQYF.

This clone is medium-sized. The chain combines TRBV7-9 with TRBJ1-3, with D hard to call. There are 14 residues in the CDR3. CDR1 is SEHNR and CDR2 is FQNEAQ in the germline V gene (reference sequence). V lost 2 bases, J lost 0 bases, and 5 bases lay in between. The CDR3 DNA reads TGTGCCAGCAGCTTACTGAGCTCTGGAAACACCATATATTTT. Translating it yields CASSLLSSGNTIYF.

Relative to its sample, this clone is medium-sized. DNA for the CDR3: TGTGCCAGCAGTTTTGCCGGGAGGGGAAACTATGGCTACACCTTC. Encoded protein: CASSFAGRGNYGYTF. The chain uses TRBV28 and TRBJ1-2; weak D call: TRBD1 (5 bases). V lost 3 bases and J lost 2, with 13 bases in between. This CDR3 has 15 amino acids. Germline CDR1 is MDHEN and CDR2 is SYDVKM.

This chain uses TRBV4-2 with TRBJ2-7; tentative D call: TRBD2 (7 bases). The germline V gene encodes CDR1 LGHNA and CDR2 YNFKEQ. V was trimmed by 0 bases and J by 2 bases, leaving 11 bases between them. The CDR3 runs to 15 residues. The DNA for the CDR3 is TGTGCCAGCAGCCAAGAGTCCGGGGGGCCCTACGAGCAGTACTTC. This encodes CASSQESGGPYEQYF.

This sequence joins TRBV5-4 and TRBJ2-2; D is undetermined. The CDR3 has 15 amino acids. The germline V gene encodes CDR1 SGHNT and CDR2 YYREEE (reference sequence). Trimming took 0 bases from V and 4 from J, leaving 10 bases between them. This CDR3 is CASSLAGSGTGELFF. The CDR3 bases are TGTGCCAGCAGCTTGGCCGGGTCGGGCACCGGGGAGCTGTTTTTT.

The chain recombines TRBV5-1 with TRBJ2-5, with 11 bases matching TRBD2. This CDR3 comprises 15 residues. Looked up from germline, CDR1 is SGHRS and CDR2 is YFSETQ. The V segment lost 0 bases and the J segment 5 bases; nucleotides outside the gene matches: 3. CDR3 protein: CASSLGLAGYETQYF. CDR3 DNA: TGCGCCAGCAGCTTGGGACTAGCGGGGTATGAGACCCAGTACTTC.

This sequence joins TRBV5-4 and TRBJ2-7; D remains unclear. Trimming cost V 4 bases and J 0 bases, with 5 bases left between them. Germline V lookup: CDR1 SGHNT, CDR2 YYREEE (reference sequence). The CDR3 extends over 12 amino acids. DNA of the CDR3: TGTGCCAGCAGCGTGAGCTCCTACGAGCAGTACTTC. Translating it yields CASSVSSYEQYF.

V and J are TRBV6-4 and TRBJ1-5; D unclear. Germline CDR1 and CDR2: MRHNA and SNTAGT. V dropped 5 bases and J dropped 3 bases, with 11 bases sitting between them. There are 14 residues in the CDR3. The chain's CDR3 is CASSYGRLNQPQHF. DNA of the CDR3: TGTGCCAGCAGTTACGGCAGGCTCAATCAGCCCCAGCATTTT.

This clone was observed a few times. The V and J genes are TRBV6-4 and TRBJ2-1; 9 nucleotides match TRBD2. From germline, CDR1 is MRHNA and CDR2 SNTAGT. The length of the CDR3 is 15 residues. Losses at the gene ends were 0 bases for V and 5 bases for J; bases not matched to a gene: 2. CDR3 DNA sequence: TGTGCCAGCAGTGACTCGACTAGCGGCCACAATGAGCAGTTCTTC. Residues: CASSDSTSGHNEQFF.

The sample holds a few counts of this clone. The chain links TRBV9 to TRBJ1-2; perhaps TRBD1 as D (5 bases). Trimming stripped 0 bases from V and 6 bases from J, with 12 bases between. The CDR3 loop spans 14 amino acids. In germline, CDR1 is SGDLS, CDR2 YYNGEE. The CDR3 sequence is CASSVDSRGDGYTF. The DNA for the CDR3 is TGTGCCAGCAGCGTAGATTCGAGGGGTGATGGCTACACCTTC. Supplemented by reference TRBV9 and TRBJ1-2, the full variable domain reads DSGVTQTPKHLITATGQRVTLRCSPRSGDLSVYWYQQSLDQGLQFLIQYYNGEERAKGNILERFSAQQFPDLHSELNLSSLELGDSALYFCASSVDSRGDGYTFGSGTRLTVV.

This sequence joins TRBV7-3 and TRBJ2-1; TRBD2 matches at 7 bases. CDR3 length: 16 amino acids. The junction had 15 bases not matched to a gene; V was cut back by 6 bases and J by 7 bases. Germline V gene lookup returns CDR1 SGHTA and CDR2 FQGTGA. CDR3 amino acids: CASSQSSGPPLNEQFF. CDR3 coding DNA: TGTGCCAGCAGTCAATCTAGCGGCCCCCCGTTGAATGAGCAGTTCTTC.

CDR3 region: CASSYSINQPQHF. DNA of the CDR3: TGTGCCAGCAGTTACTCGATAAACCAGCCCCAGCATTTT. The V gene is TRBV6-5, the J gene TRBJ1-5; D gene unclear. The CDR3 is made up of 13 amino acids. Trimming took off 0 bases at V and 7 bases at J, with 7 bases between the two ends. Germline CDR1 and CDR2: MNHEY and SVGAGI.

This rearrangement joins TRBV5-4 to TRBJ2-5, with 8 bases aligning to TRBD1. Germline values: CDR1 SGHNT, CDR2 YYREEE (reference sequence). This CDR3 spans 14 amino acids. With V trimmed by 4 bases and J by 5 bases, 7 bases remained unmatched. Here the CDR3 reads CASSHKTGAETQYF. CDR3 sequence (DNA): TGTGCCAGCAGCCATAAGACAGGGGCTGAGACCCAGTACTTC.

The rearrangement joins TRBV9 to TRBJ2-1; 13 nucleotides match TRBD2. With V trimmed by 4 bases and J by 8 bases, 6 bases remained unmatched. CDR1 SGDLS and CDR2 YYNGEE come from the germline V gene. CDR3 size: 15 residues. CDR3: CASSPGLAGAHEQFF. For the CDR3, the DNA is TGTGCCAGCAGCCCTGGACTAGCGGGAGCCCATGAGCAGTTCTTC.

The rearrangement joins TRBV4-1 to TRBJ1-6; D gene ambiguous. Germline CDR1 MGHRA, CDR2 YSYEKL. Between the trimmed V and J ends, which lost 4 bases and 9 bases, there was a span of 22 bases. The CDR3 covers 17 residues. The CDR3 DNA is TGCGCCAGCAGCCCAAGTTCTTTTGGGGTTGTAGGTTCACCCCTCCACTTT. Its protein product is CASSPSSFGVVGSPLHF.

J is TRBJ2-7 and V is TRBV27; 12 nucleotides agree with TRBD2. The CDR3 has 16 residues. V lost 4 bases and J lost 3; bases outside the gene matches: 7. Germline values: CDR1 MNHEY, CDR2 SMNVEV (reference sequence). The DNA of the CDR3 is TGTGCCAGCAGTTCCTGGACTAGCGGGATATACTACGAGCAGTACTTC. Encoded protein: CASSSWTSGIYYEQYF.

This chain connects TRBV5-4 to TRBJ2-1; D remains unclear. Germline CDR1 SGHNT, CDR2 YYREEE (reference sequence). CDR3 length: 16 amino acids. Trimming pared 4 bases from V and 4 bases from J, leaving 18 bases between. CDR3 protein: CASSTAARTNYNEQFF. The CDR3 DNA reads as TGTGCCAGCAGCACTGCAGCTAGAACCAATTACAATGAGCAGTTCTTC.